The T cell receptor beta chain described here comes from a study of CD8+CD57+ T cells in acquired aplastic anemia. Study at large: When averaged, DNA from sorted CD4+ and CD8+ cells came to around 3.1 ug. Sequencing produced an average of around 11 million reads per healthy donor for CD4+ cells.

TCR beta VDJ combinations and CDR3 sequences were profiled from genomic DNA. Each CDR3 protein is one row after TCRdb ran MiXCR on the reads. The profile shows over 150,000 distinct CDR3 sequences, around 50% of them singletons. Germline CDR1 and CDR2: ENHRY and SYGVKD. The CDR3 extends over 14 amino acids. J was trimmed by 4 bases and V by 3 bases; bases with no gene match: 3. The study, taken as a whole, reports: Significant differences in CD8+ Simpson's diversity were not observed between patients and controls.

As for this clonotype: Antigen unknown. As the CDR3 is not closed by the conserved phenylalanine or tryptophan, this likely results from a read error.

V gene TRBV10-3 combines with J gene TRBJ2-7; 10 bases line up with TRBD1. The sequenced sample was sorted CD4+, CD8+, or CD8+CD57+ T cells (not recorded which) from PBMCs. This TCR came from a human donor in good health, serving as a control. CDR3 in DNA: TGTGCCATCAGTGATCAGGACAGGGGGTACGAGCAGTACTCC. This codes for CAISDQDRGYEQYS.